The T cell receptor beta chain under discussion was sequenced for a study of shared clonotypes between healthy human individuals. General study points: Across several donors, naive CD4 shared 5% to 6%, naive CD8 around 3.8%, memory CD4 about 2.4%, memory CD8 approximately 0.4%.

Caucasian adults residing in Nashville, Tennessee made up all the donors. Germline CDR1 is KGHSH and CDR2 is LQKENI. The V end was cut by 2 bases, the J end by 2 bases, with 10 bases between. The CDR3 has 14 amino acids. On this clone: Antigen: not known.

Genomic DNA of each subset was evenly split across several immunoSEQ plates. In the study's own analysis: Without quality scores, immunoSEQ junctional reads could not be filtered like full-length reads. Measured with immunoSEQ multiplex PCR; TCRdb has only the in-frame clones, and not every one. The V and J calls and the clone size are those of that table, but D and trimming were determined from the DNA. The top ten clones hold 0.55% to 0.7% of a sample with about 1.1 million clones, about four fifths of them seen once. Sequencing input: memory CD4+ T cells from PBMCs. Subset described: CD45RA-negative fraction. The chain couples TRBV18 to TRBJ2-7; no definite D call. The TCR originated in a man younger than 30 in good health. Some clones in this sample may be carry-over from other donors' samples. Here the CDR3 DNA reads TGTGCCAGCTCACCATTCCGGATAGCCTACGAGCAGTACTTC. Amino acid sequence: CASSPFRIAYEQYF. Looking up the rest from reference TRBV18 and TRBJ2-7 gives the full variable domain: NAGVMQNPRHLVRRRGQEARLRCSPMKGHSHVYWYRQLPEEGLKFMVYLQKENIIDESGMPKERFSAEFPKEGPSILRIQQVVRGDSAAYFCASSPFRIAYEQYFGPGTRLTVT.